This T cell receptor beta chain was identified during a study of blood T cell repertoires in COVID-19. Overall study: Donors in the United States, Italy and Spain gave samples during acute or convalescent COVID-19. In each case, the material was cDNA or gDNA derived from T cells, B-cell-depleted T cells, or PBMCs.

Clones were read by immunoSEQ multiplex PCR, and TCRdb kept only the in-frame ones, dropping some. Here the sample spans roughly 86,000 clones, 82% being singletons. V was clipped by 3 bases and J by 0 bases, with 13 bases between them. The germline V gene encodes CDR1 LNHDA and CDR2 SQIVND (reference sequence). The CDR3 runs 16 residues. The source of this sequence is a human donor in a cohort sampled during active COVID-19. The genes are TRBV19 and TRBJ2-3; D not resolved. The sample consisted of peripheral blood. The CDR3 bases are TGTGCCAGTAGTATCCCCTGGCGGCCTAGCACAGATACGCAGTATTTT. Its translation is CASSIPWRPSTDTQYF. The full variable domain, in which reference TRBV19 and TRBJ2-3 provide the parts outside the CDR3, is DGGITQSPKYLFRKEGQNVTLSCEQNLNHDAMYWYRQDPGQGLRLIYYSQIVNDFQKGDIAEGYSVSREKKESFPLTVTSAQKNPTAFYLCASSIPWRPSTDTQYFGPGTRLTVL.